This T cell receptor (beta chain) was recorded in a study of cytomegalovirus exposure and HLA in healthy donors. The CDR3 sequence is 15 residues long. Germline lookup yields CDR1 KGHSH and CDR2 LQKENI. The ends were cut back, 2 bases at V and 5 bases at J, with 16 bases in the middle. Both 60 Vbeta primers and 13 Jbeta primers went into the PCR. Profiled with immunoSEQ multiplex PCR; TCRdb holds only in-frame clones, not every one. Here the sample spans around 130,000 clones, around 67% being singletons. This clonotype was obtained from a woman aged 40 to 50 in good health and CMV-seropositive. Input material: PBMCs. The chain has TRBV18 and TRBJ2-7; TRBD1 is a possible D gene (6 bases). The CDR3 DNA reads as TGTGCCAGCTCACCAGGTATCACAGGGTCTGACGAGCAGTACTTC. Its translation is CASSPGITGSDEQYF.